The entry that follows covers one T cell receptor beta chain sequence. What it binds is not known. Between the trimmed V and J ends, which lost 4 bases and 2 bases, there was a span of 6 bases. CDR1 and CDR2 (germline): MDHEN, SYDVKM. The CDR3 runs to 13 residues. CD45RO-negative, CCR7-selected cells formed the naive CD8 fraction, which excluded terminally differentiated effector memory CD45RA+ cells. Some clones are missing from TCRdb's copy, which holds only in-frame ones; the method was immunoSEQ multiplex PCR. This sample yields around 1,900,000 clones, of which approximately 92% are seen a single time; under 2% belongs to the top ten. This sample is drawn from a study of shared clonotypes between healthy human individuals. Regarding the study as a whole: Though the depth was large, rarefaction showed that sorted-subset sequencing was incomplete.

The sequence derives from a young man in good health. Some clones in this sample may be carry-over from other donors' samples. The sample was naive CD8+ T cells from PBMCs. The chain uses TRBV28 and TRBJ2-4; D remains unclear. The CDR3 region has the DNA TGTGCCAGCAGTTCGAGGACCAAAAACATTCAGTACTTC. This sequence encodes CASSSRTKNIQYF.